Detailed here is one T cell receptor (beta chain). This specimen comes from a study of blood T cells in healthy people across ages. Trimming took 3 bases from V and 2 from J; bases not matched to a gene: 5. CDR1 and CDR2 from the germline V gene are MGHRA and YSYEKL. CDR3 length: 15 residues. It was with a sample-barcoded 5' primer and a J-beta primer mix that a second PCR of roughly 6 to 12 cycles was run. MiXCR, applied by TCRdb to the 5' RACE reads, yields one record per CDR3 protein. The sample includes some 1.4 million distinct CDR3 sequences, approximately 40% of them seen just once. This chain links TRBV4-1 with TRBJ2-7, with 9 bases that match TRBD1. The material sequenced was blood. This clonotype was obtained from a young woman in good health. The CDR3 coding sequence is TGCGCCAGCAGCCATCCCGGGACAGGGACCTACGAGCAGTACTTC. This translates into CASSHPGTGTYEQYF.